The next 2 T cell receptor beta chains were all read from a single sample in a study of patients and donors after allogeneic stem cell transplantation. One entry per CDR3 protein results from TCRdb running MiXCR on the RT-PCR reads. The profile covers about 960,000 distinct CDR3 sequences, with around 17% appearing a single time and roughly 6.4% taken by the ten largest. The sample was blood, either unsorted or a sorted T cell fraction (not recorded which). The receptors here all came from a human donor who was either an allogeneic HSCT recipient or a stem cell or donor lymphocyte infusion donor (not recorded which). It is not recorded whose cells these are; they may come from a transplant donor.

This clonotype has more than one count but fewer than ten. This chain links TRBV5-1 with TRBJ2-7; 8 positions match TRBD2. This CDR3 is built from 15 residues. V was clipped by 4 bases and J by 3 bases; unmatched bases: 9. Germline V lookup: CDR1 SGHRS, CDR2 YFSETQ. In DNA, the CDR3 is TGCGCCAGCAGCCCGATAGCGGGGCCCCTCTACGAGCAGTACTTC. It codes for CASSPIAGPLYEQYF.

The V gene is TRBV24-1, the J gene TRBJ2-1, with TRBD2 matching 13 bases. V gave up 5 bases and J gave up 8 bases; unmatched junction bases: 8. In germline, CDR1 is KGHDR, CDR2 SFDVKD. This CDR3 has 16 amino acids. The CDR3 loop reads CATSGLTSGGADEQFF. DNA for the CDR3: TGTGCCACCAGTGGCTTAACTAGCGGGGGGGCCGATGAGCAGTTCTTC.